This is a list of T cell receptor beta chains from one sample in a study of early T cells in non-severe SARS-CoV-2 infection. TCRdb re-called the 5' RACE reads through MiXCR, storing one row per CDR3 protein. The profile covers over 85,000 distinct CDR3 sequences, with around 13% appearing a single time and over 5% taken by the ten largest. Material: whole blood. The receptor set was obtained from an adult who was a healthcare worker with PCR-confirmed SARS-CoV-2 infection or an uninfected control (not recorded which). The CDR3 runs from the conserved cysteine through the conserved F or W. D genes are given only for firm matches. The listing skips clone size in some rows; elsewhere it reads once, few, many or a size class.

J gene: TRBJ2-1; clone size: many; D gene: TRBD2; V gene: TRBV7-9; CDR3 protein: CASSLRLAGGFPNEQFF; CDR3 DNA: TGTGCCAGCAGCTTACGCCTAGCGGGAGGATTCCCCAATGAGCAGTTCTTC
J gene: TRBJ1-5; clone size: few; D gene: NA; V gene: TRBV19; CDR3 protein: CATKNLVGDQPQHF; CDR3 DNA: TGTGCTACGAAAAACCTGGTCGGGGATCAGCCCCAGCATTTT
J gene: TRBJ2-6; clone size: few; D gene: TRBD1; V gene: TRBV28; CDR3 protein: CASSQTGGEPGANVLTF; CDR3 DNA: TGTGCCAGCAGTCAGACAGGGGGGGAGCCTGGGGCCAACGTCCTGACTTTC
J gene: TRBJ2-1; clone size: few; D gene: NA; V gene: TRBV28; CDR3 protein: CASSSLRTEVFF; CDR3 DNA: TGTGCCAGCAGTTCCCTCCGGACGGAGGTGTTCTTC
J gene: TRBJ1-5; clone size: few; D gene: TRBD1; V gene: TRBV12-3/TRBV12-4; CDR3 protein: CASNRGQLSNQPQHF; CDR3 DNA: TGTGCCAGCAATCGGGGACAGCTAAGCAATCAGCCCCAGCATTTT
J gene: TRBJ2-3; clone size: NA; D gene: TRBD2; V gene: TRBV7-6; CDR3 protein: CASSLRTRRVTDTQYF; CDR3 DNA: TGTGCCAGCAGCTTACGGACTAGAAGGGTCACAGATACGCAGTATTTT
J gene: TRBJ2-7; clone size: many; D gene: TRBD1; V gene: TRBV7-9; CDR3 protein: CASSRGQDLSAWYF; CDR3 DNA: TGTGCCAGCAGCCGTGGACAGGACCTCTCGGCGTGGTACTTC
J gene: TRBJ2-7; clone size: NA; D gene: NA; V gene: TRBV11-2; CDR3 protein: CASSLDLSGEQYF; CDR3 DNA: TGTGCCAGCAGCTTAGATCTTTCGGGAGAGCAGTACTTC
J gene: TRBJ1-5; clone size: few; D gene: NA; V gene: TRBV19; CDR3 protein: CASSSRRQPQHF; CDR3 DNA: TGTGCCAGTAGTAGCCGAAGGCAGCCCCAGCATTTT
J gene: TRBJ2-3; clone size: few; D gene: NA; V gene: TRBV7-3; CDR3 protein: CASSLGYAVTDTQYF; CDR3 DNA: TGTGCCAGCAGCTTAGGTTACGCCGTCACAGATACGCAGTATTTT
J gene: TRBJ2-7; clone size: NA; D gene: NA; V gene: TRBV28; CDR3 protein: CASNTMMGSEQYF; CDR3 DNA: TGTGCCAGCAATACGATGATGGGGTCCGAGCAGTACTTC
J gene: TRBJ1-2; clone size: NA; D gene: TRBD1; V gene: TRBV4-1; CDR3 protein: CASSPLIRDSYGYTF; CDR3 DNA: TGCGCCAGCAGCCCCCTTATCCGGGACAGCTATGGCTACACCTTC
J gene: TRBJ2-7; clone size: NA; D gene: NA; V gene: TRBV30; CDR3 protein: CAWDGGVVGSEQYF; CDR3 DNA: TGTGCCTGGGATGGAGGAGTAGTTGGGTCCGAGCAGTACTTC
J gene: TRBJ2-1; clone size: many; D gene: NA; V gene: TRBV3-1; CDR3 protein: CASSQVREQFF; CDR3 DNA: TGTGCCAGCAGCCAAGTACGCGAGCAGTTCTTC
J gene: TRBJ2-3; clone size: few; D gene: NA; V gene: TRBV20-1; CDR3 protein: CSAGPLDSNSGLASTDTQYF; CDR3 DNA: TGCAGTGCTGGACCCCTAGATTCGAATAGCGGTTTGGCTAGCACAGATACGCAGTATTTT
J gene: TRBJ2-1; clone size: few; D gene: NA; V gene: TRBV2; CDR3 protein: CASNGPYNEQFF; CDR3 DNA: TGTGCCAGCAACGGGCCCTACAATGAGCAGTTCTTC
J gene: TRBJ2-2; clone size: few; D gene: TRBD1; V gene: TRBV12-3/TRBV12-4; CDR3 protein: CASSQDRSVGELFF; CDR3 DNA: TGTGCCAGCAGTCAGGACAGGTCCGTCGGGGAGCTGTTTTTT
J gene: TRBJ2-1; clone size: few; D gene: NA; V gene: TRBV14; CDR3 protein: CASSEIDRYNEQFF; CDR3 DNA: TGTGCCAGCAGCGAGATTGACAGGTACAATGAGCAGTTCTTC
J gene: TRBJ2-3; clone size: many; D gene: TRBD2; V gene: TRBV11-3; CDR3 protein: CASSLGLAGGSDTQYF; CDR3 DNA: TGTGCCAGCAGCTTAGGACTAGCGGGAGGATCAGATACGCAGTATTTT
J gene: TRBJ2-1; clone size: NA; D gene: TRBD2; V gene: TRBV4-1; CDR3 protein: CDSSQDTSGSLNEQFF; CDR3 DNA: TGCGACAGCAGCCAAGATACTAGCGGGAGTTTGAATGAGCAGTTCTTC
J gene: TRBJ2-3; clone size: NA; D gene: NA; V gene: TRBV25-1; CDR3 protein: CASSEFRIDTQYF; CDR3 DNA: TGTGCCAGCAGTGAATTCCGAATAGATACGCAGTATTTT
J gene: TRBJ2-6; clone size: NA; D gene: NA; V gene: TRBV11-1; CDR3 protein: CASSLDQAGANVLTF; CDR3 DNA: TGTGCCAGCAGCTTAGACCAGGCTGGGGCCAACGTCCTGACTTTC
J gene: TRBJ1-5; clone size: NA; D gene: NA; V gene: TRBV5-5; CDR3 protein: CASSLTPYSNQPQHF; CDR3 DNA: TGTGCCAGCAGCTTGACGCCATATAGCAATCAGCCCCAGCATTTT
J gene: TRBJ2-7; clone size: few; D gene: TRBD2; V gene: TRBV9; CDR3 protein: CASSVVLAGGLGEQYF; CDR3 DNA: TGTGCCAGCAGCGTAGTTCTAGCGGGAGGTTTGGGCGAGCAGTACTTC
J gene: TRBJ2-5; clone size: NA; D gene: TRBD2; V gene: TRBV29-1; CDR3 protein: CSVTSAQETQYF; CDR3 DNA: TGCAGCGTTACTAGCGCCCAAGAGACCCAGTACTTC
J gene: TRBJ2-4; clone size: NA; D gene: NA; V gene: TRBV11-2; CDR3 protein: CASSLERENIQYF; CDR3 DNA: TGTGCCAGCAGCTTAGAAAGGGAAAACATTCAGTACTTC
J gene: TRBJ2-5; clone size: few; D gene: TRBD2; V gene: TRBV20-1; CDR3 protein: CSARLAGGTETQYF; CDR3 DNA: TGCAGTGCTAGACTAGCGGGAGGCACGGAGACCCAGTACTTC
J gene: TRBJ1-2; clone size: NA; D gene: NA; V gene: TRBV6-1; CDR3 protein: CASIHLRDGYYGYTF; CDR3 DNA: TGTGCCAGCATTCACCTGAGGGACGGATACTATGGCTACACCTTC
J gene: TRBJ2-5; clone size: NA; D gene: TRBD2; V gene: TRBV6-5; CDR3 protein: CASSRPGLAGGEWTQYF; CDR3 DNA: TGTGCCAGCAGCCGGCCCGGACTAGCGGGAGGGGAGTGGACCCAGTACTTC
J gene: TRBJ1-2; clone size: many; D gene: NA; V gene: TRBV7-9; CDR3 protein: CASSLFPVLQGYGYTF; CDR3 DNA: TGTGCCAGCAGCCTCTTTCCGGTGTTGCAGGGGTATGGCTACACCTTC
J gene: TRBJ1-1; clone size: few; D gene: TRBD1; V gene: TRBV24-1; CDR3 protein: CATSDPDRAEAFF; CDR3 DNA: TGTGCCACCAGTGACCCGGACAGGGCTGAAGCTTTCTTT
J gene: TRBJ2-3; clone size: few; D gene: TRBD2; V gene: TRBV6-1; CDR3 protein: CASETGTSGSDTQYF; CDR3 DNA: TGTGCCAGCGAAACCGGGACTAGCGGGTCAGATACGCAGTATTTT
J gene: TRBJ2-7; clone size: NA; D gene: NA; V gene: TRBV11-2; CDR3 protein: CASSLGGAYYEQYF; CDR3 DNA: TGTGCCAGCAGCTTGGGGGGCGCTTACTACGAGCAGTACTTC
J gene: TRBJ1-1; clone size: NA; D gene: NA; V gene: TRBV7-9; CDR3 protein: CASSFRQQNTEAFF; CDR3 DNA: TGTGCCAGCAGCTTTCGACAACAGAACACTGAAGCTTTCTTT
J gene: TRBJ1-1; clone size: few; D gene: TRBD1; V gene: TRBV6-2/TRBV6-3; CDR3 protein: CASSFPQGAVGNTEAFF; CDR3 DNA: TGTGCCAGCAGTTTCCCGCAGGGGGCGGTCGGAAACACTGAAGCTTTCTTT
J gene: TRBJ1-2; clone size: NA; D gene: TRBD1; V gene: TRBV12-3/TRBV12-4; CDR3 protein: CASSPLRTGKGYTF; CDR3 DNA: TGTGCCAGCAGCCCTCTCCGGACAGGCAAGGGCTACACCTTC
J gene: TRBJ2-3; clone size: NA; D gene: NA; V gene: TRBV5-1; CDR3 protein: CASSFSGRTDTQYF; CDR3 DNA: TGCGCCAGCAGCTTTAGCGGTCGCACAGATACGCAGTATTTT
J gene: TRBJ1-2; clone size: NA; D gene: NA; V gene: TRBV20-1; CDR3 protein: CSVTGSNYGYTF; CDR3 DNA: TGCAGCGTAACAGGGTCTAACTATGGCTACACCTTC
J gene: TRBJ2-7; clone size: few; D gene: TRBD2; V gene: TRBV6-1; CDR3 protein: CASSYSGTSYEQYF; CDR3 DNA: TGTGCCAGCAGCTATAGCGGGACCTCCTACGAGCAGTACTTC
J gene: TRBJ2-7; clone size: many; D gene: NA; V gene: TRBV20-1; CDR3 protein: CSARVTGYEQYF; CDR3 DNA: TGCAGTGCTAGAGTCACAGGCTACGAGCAGTACTTC
J gene: TRBJ2-1; clone size: NA; D gene: TRBD2; V gene: TRBV6-4; CDR3 protein: CASSVEAGDYNEQFF; CDR3 DNA: TGTGCCAGCAGCGTAGAAGCGGGAGACTACAATGAGCAGTTCTTC
J gene: TRBJ1-4; clone size: few; D gene: NA; V gene: TRBV5-5; CDR3 protein: CASSFNRVGEKLFF; CDR3 DNA: TGTGCCAGCAGCTTTAACAGGGTAGGCGAAAAACTGTTTTTT
J gene: TRBJ2-5; clone size: NA; D gene: NA; V gene: TRBV12-3/TRBV12-4; CDR3 protein: CASSTRSRRQTQYF; CDR3 DNA: TGTGCCAGCAGCACCCGATCCCGCAGGCAGACCCAGTACTTC
J gene: TRBJ2-1; clone size: NA; D gene: NA; V gene: TRBV28; CDR3 protein: CASSLDFYNEQFF; CDR3 DNA: TGTGCCAGCAGTTTGGACTTCTACAATGAGCAGTTCTTC
J gene: TRBJ2-3; clone size: many; D gene: NA; V gene: TRBV7-9; CDR3 protein: CASSPRGTDTQYF; CDR3 DNA: TGTGCCAGCAGCCCTAGGGGCACAGATACGCAGTATTTT
J gene: TRBJ2-7; clone size: few; D gene: NA; V gene: TRBV18; CDR3 protein: CASSPPRDANYYEQYF; CDR3 DNA: TGTGCCAGCTCACCACCGAGGGACGCCAACTACTACGAGCAGTACTTC
J gene: TRBJ2-7; clone size: many; D gene: NA; V gene: TRBV28; CDR3 protein: CASRKLSFQYF; CDR3 DNA: TGTGCCAGCAGAAAACTTAGCTTCCAGTACTTC
J gene: TRBJ2-1; clone size: many; D gene: TRBD2; V gene: TRBV2; CDR3 protein: CASTWPGLAGSNEQFF; CDR3 DNA: TGTGCCAGCACCTGGCCGGGACTAGCGGGATCCAATGAGCAGTTCTTC
J gene: TRBJ2-7; clone size: few; D gene: TRBD2; V gene: TRBV7-9; CDR3 protein: CASSTLAGTYEQYF; CDR3 DNA: TGTGCCAGCAGCACACTAGCGGGAACCTACGAGCAGTACTTC
J gene: TRBJ2-1; clone size: few; D gene: NA; V gene: TRBV20-1; CDR3 protein: CSARAGSGGTYNEQFF; CDR3 DNA: TGCAGTGCTAGAGCGGGTAGTGGGGGAACCTACAATGAGCAGTTCTTC
J gene: TRBJ1-5; clone size: few; D gene: NA; V gene: TRBV27; CDR3 protein: CASSFSRAVQPQHF; CDR3 DNA: TGTGCCAGCAGTTTCTCAAGGGCAGTTCAGCCCCAGCATTTT
J gene: TRBJ2-4; clone size: NA; D gene: NA; V gene: TRBV6-1; CDR3 protein: CASTVSAKNIQYF; CDR3 DNA: TGTGCCAGCACGGTATCTGCCAAAAACATTCAGTACTTC
J gene: TRBJ2-1; clone size: many; D gene: NA; V gene: TRBV3-1; CDR3 protein: CASSQDRTREQFF; CDR3 DNA: TGTGCCAGCAGCCAAGATCGAACGCGTGAGCAGTTCTTC
J gene: TRBJ1-1; clone size: NA; D gene: NA; V gene: TRBV28; CDR3 protein: CASSFGERTTF; CDR3 DNA: TGTGCCAGCAGTTTCGGGGAAAGGACGACTTTT